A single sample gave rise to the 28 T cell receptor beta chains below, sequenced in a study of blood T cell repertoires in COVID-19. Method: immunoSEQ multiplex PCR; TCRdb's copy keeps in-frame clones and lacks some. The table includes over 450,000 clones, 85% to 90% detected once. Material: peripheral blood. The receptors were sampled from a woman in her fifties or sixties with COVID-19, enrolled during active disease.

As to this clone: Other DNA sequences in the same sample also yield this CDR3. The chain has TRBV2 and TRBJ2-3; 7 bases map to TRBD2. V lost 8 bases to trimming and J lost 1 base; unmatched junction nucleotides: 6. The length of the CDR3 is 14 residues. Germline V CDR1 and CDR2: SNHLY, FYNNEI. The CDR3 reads CASSVAGGTDTQYF. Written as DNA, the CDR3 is TGTGCCAGCTCGGTAGCGGGTGGCACAGATACGCAGTATTTT.

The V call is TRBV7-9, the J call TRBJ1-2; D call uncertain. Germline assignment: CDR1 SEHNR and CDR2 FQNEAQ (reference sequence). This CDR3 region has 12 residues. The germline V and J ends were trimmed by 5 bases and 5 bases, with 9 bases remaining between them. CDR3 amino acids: CASSPPRYGYTF. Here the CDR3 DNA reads TGTGCCAGCAGCCCTCCGAGGTATGGCTACACCTTC.

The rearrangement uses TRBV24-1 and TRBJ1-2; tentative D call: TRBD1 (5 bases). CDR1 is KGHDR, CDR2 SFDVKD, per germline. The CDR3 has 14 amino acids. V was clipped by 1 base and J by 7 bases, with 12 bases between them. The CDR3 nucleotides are TGTGCCACCAGTGATTTATCCGGGAGGGGTGGCTACACCTTC. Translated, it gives CATSDLSGRGGYTF.

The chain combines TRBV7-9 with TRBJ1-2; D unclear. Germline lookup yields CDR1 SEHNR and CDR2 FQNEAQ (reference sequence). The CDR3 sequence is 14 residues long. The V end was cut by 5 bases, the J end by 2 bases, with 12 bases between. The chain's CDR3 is CASSPGRANYGYTF. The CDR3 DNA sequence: TGTGCCAGCAGCCCCGGGCGGGCGAACTATGGCTACACCTTC.

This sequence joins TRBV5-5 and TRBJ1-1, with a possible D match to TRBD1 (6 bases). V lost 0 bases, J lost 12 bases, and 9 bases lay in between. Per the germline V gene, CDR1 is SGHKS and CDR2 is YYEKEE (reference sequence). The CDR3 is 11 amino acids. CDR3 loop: CASSLGRGSFF. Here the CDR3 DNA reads TGTGCCAGCAGCTTGGGCAGGGGTTCTTTCTTT.

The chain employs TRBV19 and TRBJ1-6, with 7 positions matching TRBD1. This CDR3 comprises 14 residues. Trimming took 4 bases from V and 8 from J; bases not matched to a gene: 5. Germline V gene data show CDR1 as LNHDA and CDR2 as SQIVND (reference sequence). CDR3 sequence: CASSTGTDYSPLHF. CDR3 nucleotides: TGTGCCAGTAGTACCGGGACAGACTATTCACCCCTCCACTTT.

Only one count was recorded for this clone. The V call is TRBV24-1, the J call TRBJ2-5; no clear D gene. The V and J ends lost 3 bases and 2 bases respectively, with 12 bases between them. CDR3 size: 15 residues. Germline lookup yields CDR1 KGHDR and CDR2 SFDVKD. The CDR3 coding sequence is TGTGCCACCAGTGATCGAAGCGACGGACAAGAGACCCAGTACTTC. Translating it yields CATSDRSDGQETQYF.

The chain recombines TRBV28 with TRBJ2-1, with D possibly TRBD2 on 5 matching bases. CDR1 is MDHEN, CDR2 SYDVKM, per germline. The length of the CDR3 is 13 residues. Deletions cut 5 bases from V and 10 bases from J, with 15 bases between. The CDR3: CASSKDSSLEQFF. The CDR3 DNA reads TGTGCCAGCAGTAAGGACTCTTCGCTGGAGCAGTTCTTC. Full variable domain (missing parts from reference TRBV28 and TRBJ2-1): DVKVTQSSRYLVKRTGEKVFLECVQDMDHENMFWYRQDPGLGLRLIYFSYDVKMKEKGDIPEGYSVSREKKERFSLILESASTNQTSMYLCASSKDSSLEQFFGPGTRLTVL.

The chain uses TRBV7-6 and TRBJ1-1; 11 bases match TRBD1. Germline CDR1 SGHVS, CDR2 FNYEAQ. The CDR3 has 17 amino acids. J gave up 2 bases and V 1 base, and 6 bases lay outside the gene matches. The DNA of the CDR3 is TGTGCCAGCAGCTTAGACCGGGACAGGGGGTTTAACACTGAAGCTTTCTTT. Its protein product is CASSLDRDRGFNTEAFF.

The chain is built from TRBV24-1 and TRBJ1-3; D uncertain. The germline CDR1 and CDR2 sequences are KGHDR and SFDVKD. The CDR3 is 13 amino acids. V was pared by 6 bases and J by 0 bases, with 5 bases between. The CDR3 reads CATSSPSGNTIYF. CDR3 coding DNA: TGTGCCACCAGTAGCCCCTCTGGAAACACCATATATTTT.

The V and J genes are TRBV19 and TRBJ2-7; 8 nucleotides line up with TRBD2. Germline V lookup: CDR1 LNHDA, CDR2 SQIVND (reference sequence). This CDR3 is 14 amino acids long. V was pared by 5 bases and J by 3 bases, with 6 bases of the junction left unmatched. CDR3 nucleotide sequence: TGTGCCAGTAGTTCCGGGGGGGCCTTCTACGAGCAGTACTTC. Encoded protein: CASSSGGAFYEQYF.

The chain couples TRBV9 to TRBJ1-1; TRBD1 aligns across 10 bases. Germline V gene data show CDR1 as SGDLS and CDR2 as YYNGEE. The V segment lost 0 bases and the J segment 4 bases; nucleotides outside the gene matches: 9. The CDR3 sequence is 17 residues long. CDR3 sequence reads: CASSVVDRGQVGTEAFF. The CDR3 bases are TGTGCCAGCAGCGTAGTAGACAGGGGGCAAGTAGGCACTGAAGCTTTCTTT. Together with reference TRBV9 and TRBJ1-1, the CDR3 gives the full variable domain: DSGVTQTPKHLITATGQRVTLRCSPRSGDLSVYWYQQSLDQGLQFLIQYYNGEERAKGNILERFSAQQFPDLHSELNLSSLELGDSALYFCASSVVDRGQVGTEAFFGQGTRLTVV.

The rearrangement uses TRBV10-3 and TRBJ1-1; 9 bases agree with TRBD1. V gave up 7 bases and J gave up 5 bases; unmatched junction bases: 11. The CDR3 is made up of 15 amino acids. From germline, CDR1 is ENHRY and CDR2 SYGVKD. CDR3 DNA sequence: TGTGCCATCACCCGGGACAGGGAAGGCGGAACTGAAGCTTTCTTT. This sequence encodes CAITRDREGGTEAFF.

The CDR3 spells CSVEAGTSSIGQYF. The CDR3 DNA reads as TGCAGCGTTGAGGCCGGGACATCTTCCATTGGGCAGTACTTC. V is TRBV29-1 and J is TRBJ2-7; a weak D match, TRBD1 (6 bases). The V gene lost 3 bases and the J gene lost 9 bases, with 21 bases spanning the gap. Germline V CDR1 and CDR2: SQVTM, ANQGSEA. This CDR3 is built from 14 residues.

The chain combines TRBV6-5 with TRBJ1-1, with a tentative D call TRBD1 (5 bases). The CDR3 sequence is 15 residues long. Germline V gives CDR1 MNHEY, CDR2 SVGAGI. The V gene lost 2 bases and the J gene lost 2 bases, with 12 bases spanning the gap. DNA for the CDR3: TGTGCCAGCAGTTACAGGGAGGGGACTAACACTGAAGCTTTCTTT. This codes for CASSYREGTNTEAFF.

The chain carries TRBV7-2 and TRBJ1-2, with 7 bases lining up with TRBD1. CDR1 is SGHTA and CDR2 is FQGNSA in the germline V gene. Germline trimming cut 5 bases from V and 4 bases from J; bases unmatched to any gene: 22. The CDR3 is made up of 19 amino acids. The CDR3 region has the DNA TGTGCCAGCAGCAACCCCGAGGGACAGAATATTACTCGCTGCTATGGCTACACCTTC. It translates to CASSNPEGQNITRCYGYTF. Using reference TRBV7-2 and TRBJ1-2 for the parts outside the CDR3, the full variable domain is GAGVSQSPSNKVTEKGKDVELRCDPISGHTALYWYRQSLGQGLEFLIYFQGNSAPDKSGLPSDRFSAERTGGSVSTLTIQRTQQEDSAVYLCASSNPEGQNITRCYGYTFGSGTRLTVV.

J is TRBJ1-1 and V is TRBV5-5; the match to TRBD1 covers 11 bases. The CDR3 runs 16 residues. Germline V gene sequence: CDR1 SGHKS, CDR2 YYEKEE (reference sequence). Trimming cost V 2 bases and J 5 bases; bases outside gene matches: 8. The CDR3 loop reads CASSFGQGAGLTEAFF. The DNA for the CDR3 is TGTGCCAGCAGCTTCGGACAGGGGGCGGGATTGACTGAAGCTTTCTTT. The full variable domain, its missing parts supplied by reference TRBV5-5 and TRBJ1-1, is DAGVTQSPTHLIKTRGQQVTLRCSPISGHKSVSWYQQVLGQGPQFIFQYYEKEERGRGNFPDRFSARQFPNYSSELNVNALLLGDSALYLCASSFGQGAGLTEAFFGQGTRLTVV.

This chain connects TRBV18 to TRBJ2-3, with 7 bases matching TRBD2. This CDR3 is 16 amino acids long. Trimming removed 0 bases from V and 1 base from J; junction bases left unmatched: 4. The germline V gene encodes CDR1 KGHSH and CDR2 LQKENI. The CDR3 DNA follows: TGTGCCAGCTCACCACCGGGGGGGATGGGCACAGATACGCAGTATTTT. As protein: CASSPPGGMGTDTQYF.

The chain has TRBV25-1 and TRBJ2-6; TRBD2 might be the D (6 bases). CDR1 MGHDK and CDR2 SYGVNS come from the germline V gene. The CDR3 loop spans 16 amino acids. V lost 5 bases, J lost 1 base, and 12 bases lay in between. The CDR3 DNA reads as TGTGCCAGCAGTTTCGAGGGGAGGTCTGGGGCCAACGTCCTGACTTTC. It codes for CASSFEGRSGANVLTF.

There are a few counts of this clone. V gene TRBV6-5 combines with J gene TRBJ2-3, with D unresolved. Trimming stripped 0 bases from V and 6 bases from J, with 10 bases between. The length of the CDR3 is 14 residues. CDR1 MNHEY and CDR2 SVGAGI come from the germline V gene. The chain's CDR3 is CASSYSSPFDTQYF. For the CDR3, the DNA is TGTGCCAGCAGTTACTCTTCCCCCTTTGATACGCAGTATTTT.

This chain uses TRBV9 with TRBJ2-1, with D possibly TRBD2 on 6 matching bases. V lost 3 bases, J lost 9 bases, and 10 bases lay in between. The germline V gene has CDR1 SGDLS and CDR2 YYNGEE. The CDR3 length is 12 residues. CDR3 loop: CASSARGIEQFF. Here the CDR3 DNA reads TGTGCCAGCAGCGCCCGGGGGATTGAGCAGTTCTTC. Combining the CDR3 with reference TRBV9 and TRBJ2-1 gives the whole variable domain DSGVTQTPKHLITATGQRVTLRCSPRSGDLSVYWYQQSLDQGLQFLIQYYNGEERAKGNILERFSAQQFPDLHSELNLSSLELGDSALYFCASSARGIEQFFGPGTRLTVL.

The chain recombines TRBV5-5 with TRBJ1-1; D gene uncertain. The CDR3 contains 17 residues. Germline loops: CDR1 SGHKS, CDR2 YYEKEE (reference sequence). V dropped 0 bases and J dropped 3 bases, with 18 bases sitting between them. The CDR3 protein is CASSLVALIRGDTEAFF. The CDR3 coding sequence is TGTGCCAGCAGCTTGGTGGCCCTTATTCGGGGAGACACTGAAGCTTTCTTT.

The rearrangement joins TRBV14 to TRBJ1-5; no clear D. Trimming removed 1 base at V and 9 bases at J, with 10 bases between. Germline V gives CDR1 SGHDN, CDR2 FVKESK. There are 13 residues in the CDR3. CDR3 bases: TGTGCCAGCAGCCAAGGAGGGAGCTCGCCCCAGCATTTT. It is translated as CASSQGGSSPQHF.

For the CDR3, the DNA is TGTGCCAGTACCGCGGCCAGGGACAGGGGCAACTACGAGCAGTACTTC. This encodes CASTAARDRGNYEQYF. The rearrangement uses TRBV19 and TRBJ2-7, with 10 bases that match TRBD1. The CDR3 spans 16 residues. V dropped 7 bases and J dropped 3; count of bases not matched to a gene: 12. Germline loops: CDR1 LNHDA, CDR2 SQIVND (reference sequence).

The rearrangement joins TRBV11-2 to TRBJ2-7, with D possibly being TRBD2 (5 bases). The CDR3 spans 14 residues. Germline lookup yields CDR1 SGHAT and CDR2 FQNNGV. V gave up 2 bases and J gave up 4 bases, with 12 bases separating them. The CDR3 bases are TGTGCCAGCAGCTTAAGCCGGGGATCTTACGAGCAGTACTTC. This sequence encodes CASSLSRGSYEQYF.

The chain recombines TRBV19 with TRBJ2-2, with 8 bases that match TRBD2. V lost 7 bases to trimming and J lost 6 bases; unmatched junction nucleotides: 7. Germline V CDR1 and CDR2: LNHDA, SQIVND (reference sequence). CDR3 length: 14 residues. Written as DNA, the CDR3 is TGTGCCAGTACCGGTCGGGGGGGGTCCGGGGAGCTGTTTTTT. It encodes CASTGRGGSGELFF.

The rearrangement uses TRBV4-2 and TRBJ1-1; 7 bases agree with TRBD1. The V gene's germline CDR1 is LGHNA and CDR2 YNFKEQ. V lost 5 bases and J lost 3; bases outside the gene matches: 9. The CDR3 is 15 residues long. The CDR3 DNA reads TGTGCCAGCAGCAAAACGACAGGGCGGGACACTGAAGCTTTCTTT. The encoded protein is CASSKTTGRDTEAFF.

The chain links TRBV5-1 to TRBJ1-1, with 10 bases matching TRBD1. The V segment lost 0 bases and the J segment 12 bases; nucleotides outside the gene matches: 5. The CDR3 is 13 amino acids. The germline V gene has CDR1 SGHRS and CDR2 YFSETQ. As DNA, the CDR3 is TGCGCCAGCAGCTTGGCCGGACAGGGGGAAACTTTCTTT. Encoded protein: CASSLAGQGETFF.